Listed below are T cell receptor beta chains from one sample, sequenced in a study of blood T cells in healthy people across ages. Using its own MiXCR run on the 5' RACE reads, TCRdb lists one record per CDR3 protein. The sample shows 1.5 million to 2 million distinct CDR3 sequences, 49% of them seen only once. Sequencing was done on a sample of blood. These receptors originate from a woman aged 40 to 55 in good health. The CDR3 runs from the conserved cysteine through the conserved F or W. Fields, in order: D gene, V gene, J gene, clone size, CDR3 protein, CDR3 DNA. D genes are given only for firm matches. Size tells how often a clone was seen (once, few, many) or the class of an expanded clone, and some rows leave it out.

d_call: TRBD1; v_call: TRBV10-3; j_call: TRBJ2-4; clone_size: -; cdr3_aa: CAISEEGQGKAQYF; cdr3_nt: TGTGCCATCAGTGAGGAGGGACAGGGAAAGGCCCAGTACTTC
d_call: TRBD1; v_call: TRBV28; j_call: TRBJ2-1; clone_size: -; cdr3_aa: CASSSRDRVSDEQFF; cdr3_nt: TGTGCCAGCAGTTCCCGGGACAGGGTTTCCGATGAGCAGTTCTTC
d_call: -; v_call: TRBV4-3; j_call: TRBJ1-5; clone_size: once; cdr3_aa: CASSQEKGVGQPQHF; cdr3_nt: TGCGCCAGCAGCCAAGAAAAGGGGGTGGGGCAGCCCCAGCATTTT
d_call: TRBD1; v_call: TRBV5-1; j_call: TRBJ2-7; clone_size: -; cdr3_aa: CASSLLDRSSYNEQYF; cdr3_nt: TGCGCCAGCAGCTTGTTGGACAGGAGCTCCTACAATGAGCAGTACTTC
d_call: -; v_call: TRBV6-1; j_call: TRBJ2-3; clone_size: -; cdr3_aa: CASIRTGWIGTDTQYF; cdr3_nt: TGTGCCAGCATCAGAACAGGGTGGATTGGGACAGATACGCAGTATTTT
d_call: TRBD1; v_call: TRBV5-1; j_call: TRBJ1-2; clone_size: -; cdr3_aa: CASSLEGTGGALNYSYTF; cdr3_nt: TGCGCCAGCAGCTTGGAGGGGACAGGGGGCGCACTGAACTATAGCTACACCTTC
d_call: TRBD1; v_call: TRBV29-1; j_call: TRBJ1-2; clone_size: few; cdr3_aa: CSVRQGILDGYTF; cdr3_nt: TGCAGCGTTCGACAGGGTATCCTAGATGGCTACACCTTC
d_call: -; v_call: TRBV5-1; j_call: TRBJ2-6; clone_size: -; cdr3_aa: CASSSPGTANVLTF; cdr3_nt: TGCGCCAGCAGCTCCCCAGGTACGGCCAACGTCCTGACTTTC
d_call: TRBD2; v_call: TRBV6-6; j_call: TRBJ2-1; clone_size: few; cdr3_aa: CASGGAAGGEQFF; cdr3_nt: TGTGCCTCCGGGGGGGCAGCCGGTGGTGAGCAGTTCTTC
d_call: TRBD2; v_call: TRBV5-4; j_call: TRBJ2-3; clone_size: -; cdr3_aa: CASSLSASGADTQYF; cdr3_nt: TGTGCCAGCAGCTTGTCAGCTAGCGGAGCAGATACGCAGTATTTT
d_call: -; v_call: TRBV15; j_call: TRBJ1-5; clone_size: -; cdr3_aa: CATSPGSPTSPQHF; cdr3_nt: TGTGCCACCAGCCCCGGGTCACCCACCAGCCCCCAACATTTT
d_call: -; v_call: TRBV6-2/TRBV6-3; j_call: TRBJ1-5; clone_size: -; cdr3_aa: CASTPGSEPQHF; cdr3_nt: TGTGCCAGCACCCCCGGGTCCGAACCCCAGCATTTT
d_call: -; v_call: TRBV7-2; j_call: TRBJ2-3; clone_size: few; cdr3_aa: CASSRFASTDTQYF; cdr3_nt: TGTGCCAGCAGCCGGTTCGCTAGCACAGATACGCAGTATTTT
d_call: TRBD1; v_call: TRBV12-3/TRBV12-4; j_call: TRBJ2-5; clone_size: many; cdr3_aa: CASSPGQGAEETQYF; cdr3_nt: TGCGCCAGCAGCCCGGGACAGGGGGCGGAAGAGACCCAGTACTTC
d_call: TRBD2; v_call: TRBV14; j_call: TRBJ2-7; clone_size: -; cdr3_aa: CASSQRGGGEQYF; cdr3_nt: TGTGCCAGCAGCCAACGGGGGGGTGGCGAGCAGTACTTC
d_call: TRBD2; v_call: TRBV11-2; j_call: TRBJ2-5; clone_size: -; cdr3_aa: CASSLVSLASETQYF; cdr3_nt: TGTGCCAGCAGCTTAGTCTCACTAGCGTCAGAGACCCAGTACTTC
d_call: -; v_call: TRBV28; j_call: TRBJ1-6; clone_size: -; cdr3_aa: CASSPGYRDSPLHF; cdr3_nt: TGTGCCAGCAGCCCCGGATACAGGGACTCACCCCTCCACTTT
d_call: TRBD2; v_call: TRBV4-3; j_call: TRBJ2-3; clone_size: few; cdr3_aa: CASSQGLAGTSTDTQYF; cdr3_nt: TGCGCCAGCAGCCAAGGACTAGCGGGGACTAGCACAGATACGCAGTATTTT
d_call: -; v_call: TRBV7-2; j_call: TRBJ2-5; clone_size: few; cdr3_aa: CASSPDGPRETQYF; cdr3_nt: TGTGCCAGCAGTCCCGACGGGCCTCGGGAGACCCAGTACTTC
d_call: -; v_call: TRBV6-5; j_call: TRBJ1-2; clone_size: -; cdr3_aa: CASSYSVRDGYTF; cdr3_nt: TGTGCCAGCAGTTACTCTGTGAGGGATGGCTACACCTTC
d_call: -; v_call: TRBV5-1; j_call: TRBJ2-1; clone_size: -; cdr3_aa: CASSGLGRDEQFF; cdr3_nt: TGCGCCAGCAGCGGGCTAGGACGGGATGAGCAGTTCTTC
d_call: -; v_call: TRBV7-9; j_call: TRBJ1-2; clone_size: -; cdr3_aa: CASSLVGRRYGYTF; cdr3_nt: TGTGCCAGCAGCTTAGTCGGCAGGAGATATGGCTACACCTTC
d_call: -; v_call: TRBV20-1; j_call: TRBJ1-6; clone_size: -; cdr3_aa: CSARGTPNNSPLHF; cdr3_nt: TGCAGTGCTAGAGGGACACCGAATAATTCACCCCTCCACTTT
d_call: -; v_call: TRBV20-1; j_call: TRBJ1-4; clone_size: -; cdr3_aa: CSATIDRHNEKLFF; cdr3_nt: TGCAGTGCTACTATAGACAGGCACAATGAAAAACTGTTTTTT
d_call: -; v_call: TRBV12-3/TRBV12-4; j_call: TRBJ2-5; clone_size: -; cdr3_aa: CASSLETSGRVRETQYF; cdr3_nt: TGTGCCAGCAGTTTAGAAACGTCCGGACGAGTCAGGGAGACCCAGTACTTC
d_call: -; v_call: TRBV7-2; j_call: TRBJ2-5; clone_size: -; cdr3_aa: CASSLELGTQYF; cdr3_nt: TGTGCCAGCAGCTTGGAGTTGGGGACCCAGTACTTC
d_call: -; v_call: TRBV5-6; j_call: TRBJ1-5; clone_size: once; cdr3_aa: CASSALRLTRDGQPQHF; cdr3_nt: TGTGCCAGCAGCGCGCTCCGACTGACCCGCGACGGTCAGCCCCAGCATTTT
d_call: TRBD2; v_call: TRBV2; j_call: TRBJ2-1; clone_size: -; cdr3_aa: CATQVASGGNEQFF; cdr3_nt: TGTGCCACCCAGGTCGCTAGCGGTGGCAATGAGCAGTTCTTC
d_call: -; v_call: TRBV7-8; j_call: TRBJ2-5; clone_size: few; cdr3_aa: CASSLDTSRETQYF; cdr3_nt: TGTGCCAGCAGCTTAGATACGAGTAGGGAGACCCAGTACTTC
d_call: TRBD2; v_call: TRBV7-9; j_call: TRBJ2-1; clone_size: -; cdr3_aa: CASSPYKRGMNEQFF; cdr3_nt: TGTGCCAGCAGCCCCTACAAGCGGGGGATGAATGAGCAGTTCTTC
d_call: -; v_call: TRBV20-1; j_call: TRBJ2-3; clone_size: -; cdr3_aa: CSARQASTDTQYF; cdr3_nt: TGCAGTGCTCGACAGGCGAGCACAGATACGCAGTATTTT
d_call: TRBD2; v_call: TRBV29-1; j_call: TRBJ2-1; clone_size: -; cdr3_aa: CSVARTSGVNVQFF; cdr3_nt: TGCAGCGTTGCAAGGACTAGCGGGGTCAATGTGCAGTTCTTC
d_call: TRBD1; v_call: TRBV7-9; j_call: TRBJ1-4; clone_size: once; cdr3_aa: CASRTGALEKLFF; cdr3_nt: TGTGCCAGCAGGACAGGGGCCCTTGAAAAACTGTTTTTT
d_call: -; v_call: TRBV5-1; j_call: TRBJ1-2; clone_size: once; cdr3_aa: CASTAGEYGYTF; cdr3_nt: TGCGCCAGCACCGCAGGGGAATATGGCTACACCTTC
d_call: -; v_call: TRBV20-1; j_call: TRBJ2-5; clone_size: few; cdr3_aa: CSARSPNEETQYF; cdr3_nt: TGCAGTGCTAGATCTCCCAATGAAGAGACCCAGTACTTC
d_call: -; v_call: TRBV28; j_call: TRBJ1-2; clone_size: -; cdr3_aa: CALGGSGFANYGYTF; cdr3_nt: TGTGCCCTGGGGGGGTCAGGGTTTGCTAACTATGGCTACACCTTC
d_call: -; v_call: TRBV24-1; j_call: TRBJ2-5; clone_size: -; cdr3_aa: CATSDGRGGLQETQYF; cdr3_nt: TGTGCCACCAGTGACGGCAGGGGAGGATTGCAAGAGACCCAGTACTTC
d_call: TRBD2; v_call: TRBV6-1; j_call: TRBJ2-7; clone_size: many; cdr3_aa: CASSEAGGPYEQYF; cdr3_nt: TGTGCCAGCAGCGAAGCGGGGGGCCCCTACGAGCAGTACTTC
d_call: -; v_call: TRBV20-1; j_call: TRBJ1-5; clone_size: -; cdr3_aa: CSARRDTNNQPQHF; cdr3_nt: TGCAGTGCTCGGAGGGACACAAACAATCAGCCCCAGCATTTT
d_call: TRBD1; v_call: TRBV25-1; j_call: TRBJ1-2; clone_size: -; cdr3_aa: CASSVPGQPFYGYTF; cdr3_nt: TGTGCCAGCAGTGTACCGGGACAGCCGTTCTATGGCTACACCTTC
d_call: TRBD1; v_call: TRBV29-1; j_call: TRBJ1-2; clone_size: -; cdr3_aa: CSALGTAYGYTF; cdr3_nt: TGCAGCGCGCTCGGGACAGCTTATGGCTACACCTTC
d_call: -; v_call: TRBV7-2; j_call: TRBJ2-5; clone_size: -; cdr3_aa: CASSSTSRGRYF; cdr3_nt: TGTGCCAGCAGCTCGACTAGCAGGGGCCGGTACTTC
d_call: TRBD1; v_call: TRBV6-6; j_call: TRBJ1-4; clone_size: -; cdr3_aa: CASSLTGGYSEKLFF; cdr3_nt: TGTGCCAGCAGTCTGACAGGGGGCTACAGTGAAAAACTGTTTTTT
d_call: -; v_call: TRBV7-2; j_call: TRBJ2-3; clone_size: once; cdr3_aa: CASSLATGGGRLDTQYF; cdr3_nt: TGTGCCAGCAGCTTAGCGACAGGAGGAGGACGTTTGGATACGCAGTATTTT
d_call: TRBD1; v_call: TRBV7-9; j_call: TRBJ2-1; clone_size: -; cdr3_aa: CASSLRAKTGGKNEQFF; cdr3_nt: TGTGCCAGCAGCCTCAGAGCCAAGACAGGGGGGAAGAATGAGCAGTTCTTC
d_call: -; v_call: TRBV21-1; j_call: TRBJ2-3; clone_size: -; cdr3_aa: CASSILRTDCGDTQYF; cdr3_nt: TGTGCCAGCAGCATACTCCGGACGGACTGTGGAGATACGCAGTATTTT
d_call: -; v_call: TRBV12-3/TRBV12-4; j_call: TRBJ2-1; clone_size: -; cdr3_aa: CASNRGYYNEQFF; cdr3_nt: TGTGCCAGCAATCGAGGGTACTACAATGAGCAGTTCTTC
d_call: -; v_call: TRBV20-1; j_call: TRBJ2-1; clone_size: -; cdr3_aa: CSARGRRIGNEQFF; cdr3_nt: TGCAGTGCTAGAGGCCGGAGAATCGGCAATGAGCAGTTCTTC
d_call: TRBD1; v_call: TRBV12-3/TRBV12-4; j_call: TRBJ1-2; clone_size: -; cdr3_aa: CASSFETGGRNGYTF; cdr3_nt: TGTGCCAGCAGTTTTGAGACAGGGGGCAGGAATGGCTACACCTTC
d_call: -; v_call: TRBV24-1; j_call: TRBJ2-7; clone_size: -; cdr3_aa: CATSEIPSAGKTYNEQYF; cdr3_nt: TGTGCCACCAGTGAGATCCCCTCTGCAGGGAAAACCTACAATGAGCAGTACTTC
d_call: -; v_call: TRBV7-2; j_call: TRBJ1-5; clone_size: -; cdr3_aa: CASKLLGVPNQPQHF; cdr3_nt: TGTGCCAGCAAGCTTCTGGGGGTACCAAATCAGCCCCAGCATTTT